The rows below give T cell receptor beta chains drawn from one sample of a study of T cells in localized non-small cell lung cancer. The protocol was immunoSEQ multiplex PCR, while the TCRdb copy is restricted to in-frame clones and leaves out a portion. The sample contains about 24,000 clones, more than 85% of which appear only once. The material sequenced was peripheral blood, taken before any cancer treatment. The receptors come from a male donor at least 60 years old with stage I squamous cell lung carcinoma. Each CDR3 is given with its conserved first and last residue.

V | CDR3
TRBV6-5 | CASRVGPEAFF
TRBV6-6 | CASSYRRIDEQYF
TRBV10-2 | CASRSGTTGNTIYF
TRBV5-4 | CASSFRGAGNTIYF
TRBV5-1 | CASSPGQGSGHF
TRBV6-6 | CASSRDREADTQYF
TRBV6-1 | CASSGGQGLFTDTQYF
TRBV4-1 | CASSLQASLSYEQYF
TRBV5-1 | CASSFFTGYNEQFF
TRBV5-8 | CASSFGSRLETQYF
TRBV19 | CASTSPLMKKLFF
TRBV14 | CASSQRPDSTNQPQHF
TRBV6-5 | CASSLNPGGNYGYTF
TRBV6-5 | CASSEGYENTEAFF
TRBV19 | CASSMKGAGNTIYF
TRBV19 | CASSFSGWGDGYTF